The rows below give T cell receptor beta chains drawn from one sample of a study of blood T cell repertoires in COVID-19. The data were produced by immunoSEQ multiplex PCR, yet TCRdb's version contains in-frame clones alone and is incomplete. The sample holds roughly 64,000 clones, approximately 82% seen once. What was sequenced was peripheral blood. These receptors were taken from a woman aged 60-75 years with acute or convalescent COVID-19. Each CDR3 is given with its conserved first and last residue. D genes are given only for firm matches. A clone size is listed for some rows: how often the clone was seen (once, few, many), or a class if it is expanded.

TRBD1	NA	TRBJ1-5	TRBV27	TGTGCCAGCGGACCGGGACAGGGAGGTCAGCCCCAGCATTTT	CASGPGQGGQPQHF
NA	NA	TRBJ1-1	TRBV19	TGTGCCAGTAGTATCCGGGAGGGGCGAGGAGCTTTCTTT	CASSIREGRGAFF
TRBD2	NA	TRBJ2-3	TRBV3-1/TRBV3-2	TGTGCCAGCAGCCTTCGGACTAGCGGGGGAAGCACAGATACGCAGTATTTT	CASSLRTSGGSTDTQYF
NA	NA	TRBJ1-1	TRBV9	TGTGCCAGCAGCGCGGGGGGCACTGAAGCTTTCTTT	CASSAGGTEAFF
NA	NA	TRBJ1-5	TRBV23-1	TGCGCCGCGGGGAGAGGTCAGCCCCAGCATTTT	CAAGRGQPQHF
NA	NA	TRBJ2-5	TRBV5-1	TGCGCCAGCACCCCACAGGGCAAAGAGACCCAGTACTTC	CASTPQGKETQYF
TRBD1	few	TRBJ1-2	TRBV6-5	TGTGCCAGCAGTACAGGGGGCCGCCTCTATGGCTACACCTTC	CASSTGGRLYGYTF
TRBD1	NA	TRBJ2-5	TRBV19	TGTGCCAGTGACACAGGGGTTGGGGAGACCCAGTACTTC	CASDTGVGETQYF
NA	NA	TRBJ1-2	TRBV29-1	TGCAGCGTTGAGGGAACAGGGCGACGCGGCTACACCTTC	CSVEGTGRRGYTF
NA	once	TRBJ2-1	TRBV7-2	TGTGCCAGCAGCTTAGTTGGTAGCATCTACAATGAGCAGTTCTTC	CASSLVGSIYNEQFF
TRBD1	once	TRBJ1-4	TRBV18	TGTGCCGGAGTCCGGGACAGGGCTGAAAAACTGTTTTTT	CAGVRDRAEKLFF
NA	NA	TRBJ1-3	TRBV7-6	TGTGCCAGCAGCTTGACAGACTCTGGAAACACCATATATTTT	CASSLTDSGNTIYF
NA	NA	TRBJ1-2	TRBV19	TGTGCCAGTAGTATCCTGGGTTCTGGACAGTTTGGGTATGGCTACACCTTC	CASSILGSGQFGYGYTF
TRBD1	NA	TRBJ2-1	TRBV30	TGTGCCTGGGACAGGGGCGATGAGCAGTTCTTC	CAWDRGDEQFF
TRBD1	NA	TRBJ1-2	TRBV5-4	TGTGCCAGCAGCCCCTGGGGGGACAGCGGCGGCTACACCTTC	CASSPWGDSGGYTF